The present T cell receptor beta chain was sequenced within a study of T cell repertoires in cytomegalovirus infection. Study-level information: HLA-B-restricted CMV epitopes that are well studied were used alongside recently identified HLA-C-restricted ones. Public TCR beta signatures marked donors with CMV infection and the matching HLA.

The CDR3 contains 15 residues. Per germline, CDR1 SNHLY and CDR2 FYNNEI. V was cut by 3 bases and J by 2 bases, with 13 bases left in between. This clonotype showed up just a few times. Its target is unknown. Study findings and constraints: Across the ex vivo response, the dominant clonotypes were HLA-C-restricted CMV-specific TCR beta clonotypes. Summed frequency of public TCR beta families distinguished CMV carriers with the relevant HLA.

TCRdb passed the reads through MiXCR, listing each CDR3 protein once. The sample consists of approximately 910,000 distinct CDR3 sequences, 30% to 40% of them appearing once. This TCR came from a human donor in good health (CMV status not recorded). Some clones in this sample may be carry-over from other donors' samples. This chain joins TRBV2 and TRBJ1-1; D may be TRBD1 (6 bases). The specimen comprised cultured CD8+ T cells from PBMCs, sampled from culture after CMV antigen stimulation. CDR3: CASSDWDTGNTEAFF. The CDR3 region has the DNA TGTGCCAGCAGTGATTGGGACACCGGAAACACTGAAGCTTTCTTT.